This T cell receptor beta chain was sequenced during a study of T cell changes during pregnancy in multiple sclerosis. Some clones are missing from TCRdb's copy, which holds only in-frame ones; the method was immunoSEQ multiplex PCR. The table shows more than 100,000 clones, with roughly nine tenths occurring only once. The germline V gene encodes CDR1 MDHEN and CDR2 SYDVKM. Trimming took off 7 bases at V and 2 bases at J, with 20 bases between the two ends. This CDR3 comprises 16 residues. The origin of this receptor is a female donor with multiple sclerosis, enrolled in a pregnancy study. The specimen was peripheral blood, collected after pregnancy. The chain joins TRBV28 to TRBJ2-5; a possible D gene is TRBD2 (7 bases). DNA of the CDR3: TGTGCCAGCACCTCGCGGGGGCATGGGATTCAAGAGACCCAGTACTTC. Encoded protein: CASTSRGHGIQETQYF.